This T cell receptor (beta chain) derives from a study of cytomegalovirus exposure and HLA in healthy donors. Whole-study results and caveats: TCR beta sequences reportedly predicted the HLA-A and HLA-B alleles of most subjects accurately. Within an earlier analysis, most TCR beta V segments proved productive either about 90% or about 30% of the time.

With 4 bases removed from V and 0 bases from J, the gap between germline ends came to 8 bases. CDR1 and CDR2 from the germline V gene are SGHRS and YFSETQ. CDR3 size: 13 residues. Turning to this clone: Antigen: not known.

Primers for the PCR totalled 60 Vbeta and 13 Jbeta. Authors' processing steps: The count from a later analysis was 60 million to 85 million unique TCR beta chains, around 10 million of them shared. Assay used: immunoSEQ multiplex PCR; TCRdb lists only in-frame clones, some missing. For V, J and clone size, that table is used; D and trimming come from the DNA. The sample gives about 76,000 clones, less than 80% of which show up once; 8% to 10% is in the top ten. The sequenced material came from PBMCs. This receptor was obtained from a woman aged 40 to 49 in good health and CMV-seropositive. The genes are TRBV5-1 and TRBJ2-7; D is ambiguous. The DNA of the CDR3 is TGCGCCAGCAGCCTAAGTCCCTCCTACGAGCAGTACTTC. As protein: CASSLSPSYEQYF.